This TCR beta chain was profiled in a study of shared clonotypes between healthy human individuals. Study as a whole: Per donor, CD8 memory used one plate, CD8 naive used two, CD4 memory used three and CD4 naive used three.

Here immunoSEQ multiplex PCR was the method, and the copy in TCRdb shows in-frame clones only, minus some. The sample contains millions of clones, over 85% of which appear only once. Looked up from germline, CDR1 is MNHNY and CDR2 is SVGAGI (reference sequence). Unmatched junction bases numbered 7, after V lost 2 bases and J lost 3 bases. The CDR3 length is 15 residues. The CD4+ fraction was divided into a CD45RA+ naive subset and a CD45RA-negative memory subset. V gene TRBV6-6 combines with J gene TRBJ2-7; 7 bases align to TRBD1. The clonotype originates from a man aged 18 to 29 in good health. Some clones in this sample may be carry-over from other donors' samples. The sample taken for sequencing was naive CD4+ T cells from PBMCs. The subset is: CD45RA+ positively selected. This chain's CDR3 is CASSYGQDLRYEQYF. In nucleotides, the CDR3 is TGTGCCAGCAGTTACGGACAGGACCTCCGCTACGAGCAGTACTTC.